This TCR beta chain was recorded in a study of cytomegalovirus exposure and HLA in healthy donors. Study overall: A preliminary data release comprised tens of millions of unique TCRs obtained from HLA-typed donors.

A note on this clone: Its antigen is not known.

Per the germline V gene, CDR1 is LGHNA and CDR2 is YNFKEQ. CDR3 length: 15 residues. With 2 bases removed from V and 2 bases from J, the gap between germline ends came to 10 bases. The study ran its PCR with 60 Vbeta and 13 Jbeta primers. Method: immunoSEQ multiplex PCR; TCRdb's copy keeps in-frame clones and lacks some. Here the sample spans under 150,000 clones, over 75% being singletons. Study-level findings and limits: It is likely that the observed cluster of highly shared sequence variants was a sequencing artifact. Some V segments could not be told apart, so they were left out, TRBV6-2 and TRBV6-3 among them. Later on, an analysis tied approximately 17,000 TCR beta sequences to HLA alleles at 0.05 false discovery rate.

The gene calls are TRBV4-2 and TRBJ1-5; D unclear. The sequence derives from a woman younger than 30 in good health and CMV-seronegative. The sample consisted of PBMCs. The CDR3 is CASSQQPGGNQPQHF. CDR3 in DNA: TGTGCCAGCAGCCAACAACCGGGAGGCAATCAGCCCCAGCATTTT.